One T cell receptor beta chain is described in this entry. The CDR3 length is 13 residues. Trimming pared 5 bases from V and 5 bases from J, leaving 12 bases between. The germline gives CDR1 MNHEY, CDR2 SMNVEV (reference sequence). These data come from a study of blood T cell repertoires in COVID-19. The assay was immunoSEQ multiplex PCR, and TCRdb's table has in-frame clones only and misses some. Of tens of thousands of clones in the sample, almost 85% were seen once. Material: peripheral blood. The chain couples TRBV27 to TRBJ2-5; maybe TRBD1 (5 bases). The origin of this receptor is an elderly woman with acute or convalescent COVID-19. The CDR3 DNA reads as TGTGCCAGCAGTCCGGCAGGGTGGGAGACCCAGTACTTC. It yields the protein CASSPAGWETQYF.